This TCR beta chain was sequenced in a study of T-cell reconstitution after alpha-beta-depleted transplantation in children. The authors prepared the TCRbeta library with unique molecular identifiers. TCRdb recomputed calls from the PCR reads with MiXCR, one row per CDR3 protein. The sample has around 240,000 distinct CDR3 sequences, 7.5% to 9.5% seen once. This clonotype was counted at least ten times. Trimming left V 4 bases short and J 6 bases short, with 32 bases between. The germline V gene encodes CDR1 SQVTM and CDR2 ANQGSEA. CDR3 length: 19 residues. This receptor was taken from a male patient younger than 18 who had a stem cell transplant for acute lymphoblastic leukemia, so the T cells may come from the graft donor. The gene calls are TRBV29-1 and TRBJ2-3, with D tentatively TRBD2 (6 bases). The material sequenced was PBMCs, mostly from graft donor cells, taken 180 days after TCRalphabeta/CD19-depleted stem cell transplant. The CDR3 reads CSVVGPFLQGLAEYDTQYF. CDR3 nucleotide sequence: TGCAGCGTTGTGGGCCCTTTTCTTCAGGGACTCGCAGAGTACGATACGCAGTATTTT.